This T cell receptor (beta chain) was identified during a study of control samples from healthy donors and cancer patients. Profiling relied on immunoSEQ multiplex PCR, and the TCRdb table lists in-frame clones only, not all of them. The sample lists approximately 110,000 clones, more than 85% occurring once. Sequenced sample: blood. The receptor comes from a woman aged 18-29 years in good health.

For the CDR3, the DNA is TGTGCCAGCAGCTTGGGGTCGACTAGCGCAGCCTACGAGCAGTACTTC. It translates to CASSLGSTSAAYEQYF. The chain has TRBV5-5 and TRBJ2-7, with 8 bases fitting TRBD2. Trimming cost V 0 bases and J 2 bases; bases outside gene matches: 7. CDR3 length equals 16 residues. Germline values: CDR1 SGHKS, CDR2 YYEKEE (reference sequence).